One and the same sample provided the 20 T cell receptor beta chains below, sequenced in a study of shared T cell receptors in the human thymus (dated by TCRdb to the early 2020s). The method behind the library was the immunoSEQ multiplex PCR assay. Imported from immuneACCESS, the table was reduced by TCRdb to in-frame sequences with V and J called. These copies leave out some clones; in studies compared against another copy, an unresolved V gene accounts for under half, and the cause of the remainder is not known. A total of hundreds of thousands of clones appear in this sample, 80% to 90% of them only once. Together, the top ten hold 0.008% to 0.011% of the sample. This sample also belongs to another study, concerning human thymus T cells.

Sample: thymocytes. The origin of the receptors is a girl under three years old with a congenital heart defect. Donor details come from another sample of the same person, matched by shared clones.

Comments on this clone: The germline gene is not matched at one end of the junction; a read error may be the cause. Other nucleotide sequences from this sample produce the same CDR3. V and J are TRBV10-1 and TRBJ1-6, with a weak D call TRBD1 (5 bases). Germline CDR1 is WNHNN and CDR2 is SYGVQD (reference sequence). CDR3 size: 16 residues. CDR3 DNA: TGCGCCAGCAGGACAGAAACGAGCTCCTATAATTCCCCCCTCCACTTT. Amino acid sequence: CASRTETSSYNSPLHF.

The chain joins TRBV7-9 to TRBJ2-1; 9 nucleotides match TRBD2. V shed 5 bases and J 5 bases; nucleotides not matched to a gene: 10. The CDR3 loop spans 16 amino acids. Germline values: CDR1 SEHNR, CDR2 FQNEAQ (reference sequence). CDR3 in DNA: TGTGCCAGCAGCCGGATCCCTAGCGGGGAAAACAATGAGCAGTTCTTC. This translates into CASSRIPSGENNEQFF.

The CDR3 DNA reads as TGTGCCAGCTCACCACCGGACAGGCCCCGCAATCAGCCCCAGCATTTT. It is translated as CASSPPDRPRNQPQHF. J is TRBJ1-5 and V is TRBV18, with 7 bases that match TRBD1. The V and J ends lost 0 bases and 2 bases, in that order; junction bases with no gene match: 4. Germline V gives CDR1 KGHSH, CDR2 LQKENI. CDR3 length: 16 residues. The full variable domain, completed using reference TRBV18 and TRBJ1-5, is NAGVMQNPRHLVRRRGQEARLRCSPMKGHSHVYWYRQLPEEGLKFMVYLQKENIIDESGMPKERFSAEFPKEGPSILRIQQVVRGDSAAYFCASSPPDRPRNQPQHFGDGTRLSIL.

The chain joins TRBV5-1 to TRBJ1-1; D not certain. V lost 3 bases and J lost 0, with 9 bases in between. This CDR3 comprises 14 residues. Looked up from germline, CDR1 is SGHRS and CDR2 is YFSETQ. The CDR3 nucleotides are TGCGCCAGCAGCTCGGACTGGATGAACACTGAAGCTTTCTTT. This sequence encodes CASSSDWMNTEAFF. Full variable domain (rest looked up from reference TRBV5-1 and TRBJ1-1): KAGVTQTPRYLIKTRGQQVTLSCSPISGHRSVSWYQQTPGQGLQFLFEYFSETQRNKGNFPGRFSGRQFSNSRSEMNVSTLELGDSALYLCASSSDWMNTEAFFGQGTRLTVV.

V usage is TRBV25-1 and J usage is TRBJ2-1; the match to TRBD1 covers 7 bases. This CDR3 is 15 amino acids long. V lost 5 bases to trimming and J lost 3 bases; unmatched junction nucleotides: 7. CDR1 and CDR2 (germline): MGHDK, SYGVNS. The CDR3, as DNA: TGTGCCAGCAGTCGGGACAGCCAGGACTACAATGAGCAGTTCTTC. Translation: CASSRDSQDYNEQFF.

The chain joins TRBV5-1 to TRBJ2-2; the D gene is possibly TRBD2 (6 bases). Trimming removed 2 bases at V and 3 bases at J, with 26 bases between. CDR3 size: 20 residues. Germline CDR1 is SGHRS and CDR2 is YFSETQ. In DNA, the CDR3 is TGCGCCAGCAGCTTACGCGGAGGGGCATTTCCAGGCCCTTACACCGGGGAGCTGTTTTTT. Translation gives CASSLRGGAFPGPYTGELFF.

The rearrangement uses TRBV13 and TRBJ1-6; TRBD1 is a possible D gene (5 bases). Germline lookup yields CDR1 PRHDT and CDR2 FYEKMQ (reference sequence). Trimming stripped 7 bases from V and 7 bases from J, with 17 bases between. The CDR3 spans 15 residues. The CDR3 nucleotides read TGTGCCAGCAAGGACACTCCAAGCCCAAATTCACCCCTCCACTTT. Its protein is CASKDTPSPNSPLHF.

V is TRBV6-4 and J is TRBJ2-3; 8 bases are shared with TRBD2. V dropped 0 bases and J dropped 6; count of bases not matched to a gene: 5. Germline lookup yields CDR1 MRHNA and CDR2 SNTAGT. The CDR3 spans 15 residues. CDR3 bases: TGTGCCAGCAGTGACTCCCCCGGGGGGGATGATACGCAGTATTTT. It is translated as CASSDSPGGDDTQYF.

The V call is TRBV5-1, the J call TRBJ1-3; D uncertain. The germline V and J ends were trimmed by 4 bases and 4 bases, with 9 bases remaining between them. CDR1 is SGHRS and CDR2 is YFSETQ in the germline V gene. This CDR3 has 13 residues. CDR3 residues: CASSRNIGNTIYF. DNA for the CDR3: TGCGCCAGCAGCCGAAACATCGGAAACACCATATATTTT.

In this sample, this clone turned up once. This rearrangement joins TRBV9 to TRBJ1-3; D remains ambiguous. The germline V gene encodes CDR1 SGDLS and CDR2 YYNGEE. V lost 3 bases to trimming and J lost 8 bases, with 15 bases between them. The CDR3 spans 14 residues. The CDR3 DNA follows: TGTGCCAGCAGCGGAGGACCCGGAGGGTACACCATATATTTT. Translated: CASSGGPGGYTIYF.

The CDR3 here is CAISEGPPGQAENTEAFF. CDR3 sequence (DNA): TGTGCCATCAGTGAGGGCCCCCCGGGACAGGCGGAGAACACTGAAGCTTTCTTT. The gene calls are TRBV10-3 and TRBJ1-1, with TRBD1 matching 8 bases. CDR3 length: 18 residues. Germline V gives CDR1 ENHRY, CDR2 SYGVKD. The V and J ends lost 2 bases and 1 base, in that order; junction bases with no gene match: 12.

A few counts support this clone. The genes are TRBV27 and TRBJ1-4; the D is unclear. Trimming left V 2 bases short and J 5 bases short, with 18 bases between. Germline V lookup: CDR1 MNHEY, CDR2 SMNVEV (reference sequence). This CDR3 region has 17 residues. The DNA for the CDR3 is TGTGCCAGCAGTTTAAGACGTAGTGGACTTTCGAATGAAAAACTGTTTTTT. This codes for CASSLRRSGLSNEKLFF.

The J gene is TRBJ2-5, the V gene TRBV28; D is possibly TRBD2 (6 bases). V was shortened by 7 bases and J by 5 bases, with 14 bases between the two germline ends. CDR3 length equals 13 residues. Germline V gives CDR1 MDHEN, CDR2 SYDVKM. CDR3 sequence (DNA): TGTGCCAGCAATTCCGGGGGAAGGGAGACCCAGTACTTC. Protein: CASNSGGRETQYF.

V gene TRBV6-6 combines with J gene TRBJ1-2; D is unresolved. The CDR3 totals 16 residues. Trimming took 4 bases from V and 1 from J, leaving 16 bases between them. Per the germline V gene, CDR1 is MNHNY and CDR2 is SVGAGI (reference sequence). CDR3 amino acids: CASSSRRPVNNYGYTF. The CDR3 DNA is TGTGCCAGCAGTTCAAGGAGGCCGGTCAATAACTATGGCTACACCTTC.

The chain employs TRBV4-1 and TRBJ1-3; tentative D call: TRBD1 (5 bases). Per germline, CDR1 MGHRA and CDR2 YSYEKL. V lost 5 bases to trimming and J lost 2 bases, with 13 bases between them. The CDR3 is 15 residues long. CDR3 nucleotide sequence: TGCGCCAGCAGCTCTGGACATCTAGCTGGAAACACCATATATTTT. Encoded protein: CASSSGHLAGNTIYF.

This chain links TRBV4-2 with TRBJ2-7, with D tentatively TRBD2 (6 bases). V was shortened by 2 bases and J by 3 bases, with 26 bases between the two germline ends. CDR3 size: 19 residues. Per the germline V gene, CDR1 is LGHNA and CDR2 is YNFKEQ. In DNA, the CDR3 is TGTGCCAGCAGCCAATGGAAGTGGGGGGTACCCTACGGATACTACGAGCAGTACTTC. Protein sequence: CASSQWKWGVPYGYYEQYF.

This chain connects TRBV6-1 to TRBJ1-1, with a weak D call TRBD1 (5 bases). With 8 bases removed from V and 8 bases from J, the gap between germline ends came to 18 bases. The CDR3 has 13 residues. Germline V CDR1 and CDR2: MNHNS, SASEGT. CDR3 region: CASSNLNRTEAFF. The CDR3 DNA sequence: TGTGCCAGCTCTAACTTGAACAGGACGGAAGCTTTCTTT.

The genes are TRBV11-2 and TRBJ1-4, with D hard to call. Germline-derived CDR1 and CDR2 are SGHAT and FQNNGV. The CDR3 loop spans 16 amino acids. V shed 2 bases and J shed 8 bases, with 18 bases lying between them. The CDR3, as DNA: TGTGCCAGCAGCTTATACGTTCGGAGACTCCTGGAAAAACTGTTTTTT. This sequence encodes CASSLYVRRLLEKLFF. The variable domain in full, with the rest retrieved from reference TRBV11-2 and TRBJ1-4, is EAGVAQSPRYKIIEKRQSVAFWCNPISGHATLYWYQQILGQGPKLLIQFQNNGVVDDSQLPKDRFSAERLKGVDSTLKIQPAKLEDSAVYLCASSLYVRRLLEKLFFGSGTQLSVL.

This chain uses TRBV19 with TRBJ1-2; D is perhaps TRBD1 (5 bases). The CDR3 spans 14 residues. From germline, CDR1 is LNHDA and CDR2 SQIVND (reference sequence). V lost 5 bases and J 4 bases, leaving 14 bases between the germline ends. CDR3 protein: CASSLAGTRYGYTF. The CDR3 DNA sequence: TGTGCCAGTAGTTTAGCAGGGACTCGCTATGGCTACACCTTC. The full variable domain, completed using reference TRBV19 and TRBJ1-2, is DGGITQSPKYLFRKEGQNVTLSCEQNLNHDAMYWYRQDPGQGLRLIYYSQIVNDFQKGDIAEGYSVSREKKESFPLTVTSAQKNPTAFYLCASSLAGTRYGYTFGSGTRLTVV.

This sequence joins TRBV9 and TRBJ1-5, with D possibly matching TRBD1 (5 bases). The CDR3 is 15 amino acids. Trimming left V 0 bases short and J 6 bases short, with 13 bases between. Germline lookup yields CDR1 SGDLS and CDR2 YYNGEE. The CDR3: CASSVDAGWGQPQHF. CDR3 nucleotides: TGTGCCAGCAGCGTAGATGCAGGGTGGGGTCAGCCCCAGCATTTT.